A single sample is the source of the 6 T cell receptor beta chains below, sequenced in a study of blood T cell repertoires in COVID-19. Data came from immunoSEQ multiplex PCR; TCRdb stores just in-frame clones and leaves some out. The sample lists over 150,000 clones, about 86% occurring once. Sequences were obtained from PBMCs or T cells enriched from blood (not recorded which). The source is a man over 45 who had recovered from COVID-19.

The gene calls are TRBV6-1 and TRBJ2-7; TRBD1 agrees at 9 bases. In germline, CDR1 is MNHNS, CDR2 SASEGT. The CDR3 covers 17 residues. The junction had 10 bases not matched to a gene; V was cut back by 3 bases and J by 1 base. Written as DNA, the CDR3 is TGTGCCAGCAGTGATTTCCGTACAGGGGGCTTTTCCTACGAGCAGTACTTC. Translation gives CASSDFRTGGFSYEQYF.

The chain combines TRBV6-2 or TRBV6-3 with TRBJ1-2, with 7 nucleotides matching TRBD1. V shed 2 bases, J shed 4 bases, and the junction held 7 bases outside the gene matches. Germline V CDR1 and CDR2: MNHEY, SVGEGT. The CDR3 runs 15 residues. The CDR3 coding sequence is TGTGCCAGCAGTTACCACGACAGGGAAGTCTATGGCTACACCTTC. Its protein product is CASSYHDREVYGYTF.

CDR3 nucleotide sequence: TGTGCCAGCAGCGGCCCGGGACAGACCGCAACTAATGAAAAACTGTTTTTT. The encoded protein is CASSGPGQTATNEKLFF. The V gene is TRBV5-4, the J gene TRBJ1-4; 7 bases fit TRBD1. The CDR3 loop spans 17 amino acids. J was trimmed by 0 bases and V by 4 bases; bases with no gene match: 9. Per germline, CDR1 SGHNT and CDR2 YYREEE (reference sequence).

The V gene is TRBV7-6, the J gene TRBJ1-6; 8 bases match TRBD1. Losses at the gene ends were 4 bases for V and 8 bases for J; bases not matched to a gene: 7. Germline V gene data show CDR1 as SGHVS and CDR2 as FNYEAQ. The CDR3 covers 15 residues. CDR3 region: CASSSLQGGDSPLHF. CDR3 DNA: TGTGCCAGCAGCTCGCTACAGGGGGGTGATTCACCCCTCCACTTT.

The chain couples TRBV6-1 to TRBJ1-6, with D maybe TRBD1 (5 bases). Germline CDR1 reads MNHNS; CDR2 reads SASEGT. This CDR3 is built from 15 residues. V was pared by 1 base and J by 9 bases, with 13 bases between. The DNA of the CDR3 is TGTGCCAGCAGTGAAGTCACCAAGGGGATTTCACCCCTCCACTTT. The encoded protein is CASSEVTKGISPLHF.

The rearrangement links TRBV6-4 to TRBJ1-6, with D possibly matching TRBD1 (5 bases). Germline lookup yields CDR1 MRHNA and CDR2 SNTAGT. The V and J ends lost 5 bases and 7 bases respectively, with 12 bases between them. The CDR3 runs 14 residues. The CDR3 DNA reads TGTGCCAGCAGTCTGGACGGGGGGAATTCACCCCTCCACTTT. Its protein is CASSLDGGNSPLHF.